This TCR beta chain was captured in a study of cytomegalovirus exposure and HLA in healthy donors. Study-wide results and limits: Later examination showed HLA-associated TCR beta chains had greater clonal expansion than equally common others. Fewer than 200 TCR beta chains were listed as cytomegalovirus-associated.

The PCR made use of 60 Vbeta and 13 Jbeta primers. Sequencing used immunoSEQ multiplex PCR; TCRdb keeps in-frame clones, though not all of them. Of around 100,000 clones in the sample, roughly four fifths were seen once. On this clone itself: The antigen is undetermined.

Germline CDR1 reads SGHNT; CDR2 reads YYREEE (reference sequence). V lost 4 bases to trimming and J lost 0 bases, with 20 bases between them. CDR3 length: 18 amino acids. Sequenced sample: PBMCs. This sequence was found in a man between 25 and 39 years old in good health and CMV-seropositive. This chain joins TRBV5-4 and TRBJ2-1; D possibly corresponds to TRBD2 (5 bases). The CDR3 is CASSLATQGVSSYNEQFF. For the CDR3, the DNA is TGTGCCAGCAGCCTAGCTACTCAAGGTGTTAGCTCCTACAATGAGCAGTTCTTC.